This T cell receptor beta chain was profiled in a study of T cell repertoires in cytomegalovirus infection. Across the whole study: Based on public TCR beta signatures, there were indications of CMV infection and of a matching HLA type. Study-wide results and caveats: HLA-C-restricted TCR beta clonotypes specific for CMV led the ex vivo response. Summed frequency of public TCR beta families distinguished CMV carriers with the relevant HLA.

This clonotype was found many times. What it recognizes is unknown. TCRdb reanalysed the reads using MiXCR and keeps one entry per CDR3 protein. Of 170,000 or so distinct CDR3 sequences in the sample, over 13% are singletons; the top ten hold 27%. Between the trimmed V and J ends, which lost 5 bases and 2 bases, there was a span of 12 bases. CDR1 and CDR2 from the germline V gene are SGHTA and FQGTGA. The CDR3 is 14 amino acids. J is TRBJ1-1 and V is TRBV7-3; D perhaps matches TRBD1 (5 bases). The sequencing sample was made of PBMCs. The receptor's source is a human donor in good health (CMV status not recorded). Some clones in this sample may be carry-over from other donors' samples. The CDR3 protein is CASSPTETNTEAFF. DNA of the CDR3: TGTGCCAGCAGCCCGACAGAGACAAACACTGAAGCTTTCTTT.